The source of this T cell receptor beta chain is a study of cytomegalovirus exposure and HLA in healthy donors. A multiplex PCR was run with 60 Vbeta primers and 13 Jbeta primers. Here immunoSEQ multiplex PCR was the method, and the copy in TCRdb shows in-frame clones only, minus some. The sample lists 150,000 to 200,000 clones, less than 90% seen once, with more than 0.35% in the top ten. This CDR3 contains 19 residues. Trimming removed 1 base from V and 2 bases from J; junction bases left unmatched: 8. Per the germline V gene, CDR1 is SGHRS and CDR2 is YFSETQ. Input material: PBMCs. This receptor was identified in a boy between 2 and 10 years old in good health and CMV-seronegative. The chain links TRBV5-1 to TRBJ2-1; 14 bases map to TRBD2. CDR3 sequence (DNA): TGCGCCAGCAGCTTGTCCGGGACTAGCGGGAGTAGTCCCTACAATGAGCAGTTCTTC. Amino acids: CASSLSGTSGSSPYNEQFF.